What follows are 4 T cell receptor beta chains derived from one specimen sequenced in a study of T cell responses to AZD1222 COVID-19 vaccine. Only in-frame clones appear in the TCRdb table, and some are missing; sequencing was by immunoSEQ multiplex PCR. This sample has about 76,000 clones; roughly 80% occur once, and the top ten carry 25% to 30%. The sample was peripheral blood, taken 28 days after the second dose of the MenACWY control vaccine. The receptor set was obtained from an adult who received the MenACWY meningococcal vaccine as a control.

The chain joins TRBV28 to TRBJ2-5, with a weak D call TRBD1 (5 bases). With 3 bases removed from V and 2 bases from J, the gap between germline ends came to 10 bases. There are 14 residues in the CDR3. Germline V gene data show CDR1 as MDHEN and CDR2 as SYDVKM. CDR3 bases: TGTGCCAGCAGTTTCCGAGACAGTCAAGAGACCCAGTACTTC. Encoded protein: CASSFRDSQETQYF. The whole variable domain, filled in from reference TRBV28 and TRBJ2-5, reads DVKVTQSSRYLVKRTGEKVFLECVQDMDHENMFWYRQDPGLGLRLIYFSYDVKMKEKGDIPEGYSVSREKKERFSLILESASTNQTSMYLCASSFRDSQETQYFGPGTRLLVL.

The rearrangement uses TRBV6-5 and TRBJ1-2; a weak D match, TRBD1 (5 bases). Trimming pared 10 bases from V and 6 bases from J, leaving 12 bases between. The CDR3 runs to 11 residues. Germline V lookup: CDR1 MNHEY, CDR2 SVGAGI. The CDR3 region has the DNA TGTGCCACCAGGGTGTTCAATGGCTACACCTTC. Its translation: CATRVFNGYTF.

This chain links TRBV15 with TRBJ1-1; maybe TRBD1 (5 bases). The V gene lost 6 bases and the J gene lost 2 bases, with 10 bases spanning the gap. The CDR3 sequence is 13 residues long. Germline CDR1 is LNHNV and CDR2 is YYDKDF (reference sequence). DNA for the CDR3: TGTGCCACCAGTCATGGGGCAAACACTGAAGCTTTCTTT. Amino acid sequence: CATSHGANTEAFF. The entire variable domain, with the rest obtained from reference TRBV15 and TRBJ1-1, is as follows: DAMVIQNPRYQVTQFGKPVTLSCSQTLNHNVMYWYQQKSSQAPKLLFHYYDKDFNNEADTPDNFQSRRPNTSFCFLDIRSPGLGDTAMYLCATSHGANTEAFFGQGTRLTVV.

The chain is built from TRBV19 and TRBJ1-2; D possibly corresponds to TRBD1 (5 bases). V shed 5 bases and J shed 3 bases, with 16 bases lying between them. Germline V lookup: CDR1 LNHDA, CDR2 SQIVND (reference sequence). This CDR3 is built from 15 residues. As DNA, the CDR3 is TGTGCCAGTAGTCGGGGCCCGGGGCTTTACTATGGCTACACCTTC. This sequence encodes CASSRGPGLYYGYTF.